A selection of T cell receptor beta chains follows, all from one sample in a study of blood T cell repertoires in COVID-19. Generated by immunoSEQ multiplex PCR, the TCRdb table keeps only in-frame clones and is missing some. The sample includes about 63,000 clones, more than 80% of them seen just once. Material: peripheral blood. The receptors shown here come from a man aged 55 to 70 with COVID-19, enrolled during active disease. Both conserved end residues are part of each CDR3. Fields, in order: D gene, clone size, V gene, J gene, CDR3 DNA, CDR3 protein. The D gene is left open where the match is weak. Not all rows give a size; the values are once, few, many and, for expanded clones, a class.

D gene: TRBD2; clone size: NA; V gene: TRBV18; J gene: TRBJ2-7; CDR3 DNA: TGTGCCAGCTCACCACCGGGACTAGCGGGAGAGCAGTACTTC; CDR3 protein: CASSPPGLAGEQYF
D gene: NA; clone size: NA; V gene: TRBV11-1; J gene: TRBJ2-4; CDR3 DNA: TGTGCCAGCAGCTTAAGAGCAGGCCCGTCAAACATTCAGTACTTC; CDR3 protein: CASSLRAGPSNIQYF
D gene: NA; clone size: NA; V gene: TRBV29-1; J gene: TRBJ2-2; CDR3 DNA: TGCAGCGTTGAAGCCTATAAGGGGTCGAGCACCGGGGAGCTGTTTTTT; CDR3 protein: CSVEAYKGSSTGELFF
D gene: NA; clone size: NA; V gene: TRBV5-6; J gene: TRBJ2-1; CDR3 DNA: TGTGCCAGCAGCCTAGACAATGAGCAGTTCTTC; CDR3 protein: CASSLDNEQFF
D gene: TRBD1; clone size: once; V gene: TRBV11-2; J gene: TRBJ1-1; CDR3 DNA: TGTGCCAGCAGCCTTAATCCGGGACAGTCGTACACTGAAGCTTTCTTT; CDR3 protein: CASSLNPGQSYTEAFF
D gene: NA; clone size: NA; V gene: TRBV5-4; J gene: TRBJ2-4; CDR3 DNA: TGTGCCAGCAGCCTCTCGGCGGGTCAGGGGAACATTCAGTACTTC; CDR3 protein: CASSLSAGQGNIQYF
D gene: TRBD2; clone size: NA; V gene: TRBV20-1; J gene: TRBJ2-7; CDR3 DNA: TGCAGTGCCGCAGCGGGGGGAGAGCAGTACTTC; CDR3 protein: CSAAAGGEQYF
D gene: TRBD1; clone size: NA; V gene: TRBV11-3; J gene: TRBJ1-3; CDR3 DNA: TGTGCCAGCAGCAGGGACAGGGAGAGGGAGTACTCTGGAAACACCATATATTTT; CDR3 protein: CASSRDREREYSGNTIYF
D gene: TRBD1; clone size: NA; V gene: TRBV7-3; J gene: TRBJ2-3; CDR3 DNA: TGTGCCAGCAGCCCACGGACAGGGGGAGCAGATACGCAGTATTTT; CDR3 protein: CASSPRTGGADTQYF
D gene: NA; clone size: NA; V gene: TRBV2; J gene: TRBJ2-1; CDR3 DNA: TGTGCCAGCAGTGACGGGACAAAATACAATGAGCAGTTCTTC; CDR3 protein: CASSDGTKYNEQFF
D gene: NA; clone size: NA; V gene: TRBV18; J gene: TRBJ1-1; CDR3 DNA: TGTGCCAGCTCACCCTCCGGGGGGCAGGACACTGAAGCTTTCTTT; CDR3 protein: CASSPSGGQDTEAFF
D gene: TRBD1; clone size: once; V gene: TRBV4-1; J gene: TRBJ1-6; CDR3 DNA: TGCGCCAGCAGCCAAGGAGAGGGGGCGCTGGGGAATTCACCCCTCCACTTT; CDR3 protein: CASSQGEGALGNSPLHF
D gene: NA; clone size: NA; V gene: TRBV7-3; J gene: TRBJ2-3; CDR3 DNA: TGTGCCAGCAGCTTCAAAAGGACGGGAGTAACAGATACGCAGTATTTT; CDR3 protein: CASSFKRTGVTDTQYF
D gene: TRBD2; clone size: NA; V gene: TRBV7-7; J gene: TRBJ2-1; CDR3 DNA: TGTGCTAGCAGCTCCTCTAGCGGGAGGACCTACAATGAGCAGTTCTTC; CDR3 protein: CASSSSSGRTYNEQFF
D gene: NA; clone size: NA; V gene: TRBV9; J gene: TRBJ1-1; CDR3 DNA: TGTGCCAGCAGCGTGTCCCCCGGGGGAGGGAACACTGAAGCTTTCTTT; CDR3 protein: CASSVSPGGGNTEAFF
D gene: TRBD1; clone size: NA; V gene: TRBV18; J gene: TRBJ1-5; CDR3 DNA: TGTGCCAGCTCACCATCTGTAGGGGGCTCTCAGCCCCAGCATTTT; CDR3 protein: CASSPSVGGSQPQHF
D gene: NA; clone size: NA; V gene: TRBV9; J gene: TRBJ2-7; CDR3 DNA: TGTGCCAGCAGCGCCTACCGGGACTCCGAGCAGTACTTC; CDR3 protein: CASSAYRDSEQYF
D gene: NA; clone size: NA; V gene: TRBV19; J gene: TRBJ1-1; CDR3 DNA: TGTGCCAGTAGTATAGGGGGGGGGAACACTGAAGCTTTCTTT; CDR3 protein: CASSIGGGNTEAFF
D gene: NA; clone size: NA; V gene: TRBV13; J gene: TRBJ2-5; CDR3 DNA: TGTGCCAGCAGCTCCAATCAGGGCTTCCTAGGGACCCAGTACTTC; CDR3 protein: CASSSNQGFLGTQYF
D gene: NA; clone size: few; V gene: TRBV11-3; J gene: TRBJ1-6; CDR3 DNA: TGTGCCAGCAGCTTAGTTGACAAGGGGAATTCACCCCTCCACTTT; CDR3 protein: CASSLVDKGNSPLHF
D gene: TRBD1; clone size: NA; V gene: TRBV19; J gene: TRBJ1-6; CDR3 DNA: TGTGCCAGCAAGGACAGGAGGGGTTCACCCCTCCACTTT; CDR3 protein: CASKDRRGSPLHF
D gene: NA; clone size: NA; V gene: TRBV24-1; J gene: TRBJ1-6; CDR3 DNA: TGTGCCCCCTGGGGAGGTGCCTATAATTCACCCCTCCACTTT; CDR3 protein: CAPWGGAYNSPLHF
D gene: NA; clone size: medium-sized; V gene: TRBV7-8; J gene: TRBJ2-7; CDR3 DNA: TGTGCCAGCAGCTTAGCAGGGGAAGGAACCTACGAGCAGTACTTC; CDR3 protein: CASSLAGEGTYEQYF
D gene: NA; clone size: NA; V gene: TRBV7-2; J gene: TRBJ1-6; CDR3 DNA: TGTGCCAGCAGCTCCTCGGGGGGTTTATGGGGATCACCCCTCCACTTT; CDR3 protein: CASSSSGGLWGSPLHF
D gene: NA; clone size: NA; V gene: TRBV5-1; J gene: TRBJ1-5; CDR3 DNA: TGCGCCAGCAGCTTGGCCGGAGGGTCCAATCAGCCCCAGCATTTT; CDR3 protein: CASSLAGGSNQPQHF
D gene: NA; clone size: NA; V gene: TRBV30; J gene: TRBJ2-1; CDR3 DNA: TGTGCCTGGAGTGGGTTAGACAGGCAATCCTACAATGAGCAGTTCTTC; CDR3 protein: CAWSGLDRQSYNEQFF
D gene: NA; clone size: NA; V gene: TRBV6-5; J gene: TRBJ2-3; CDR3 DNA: TGTGCCAGCAGGCGGGACCCGGTGGGCGCAGATACGCAGTATTTT; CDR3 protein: CASRRDPVGADTQYF
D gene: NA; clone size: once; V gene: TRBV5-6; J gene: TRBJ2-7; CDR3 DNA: TGTGCCAGCAGCTTGTTTTTCAGGTCTACCTACGAGCAGTACTTC; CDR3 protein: CASSLFFRSTYEQYF
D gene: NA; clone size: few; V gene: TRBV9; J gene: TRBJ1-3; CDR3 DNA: TGTGCCAGCAGCGTTTCTAGCGCCTCTGGAAACACCATATATTTT; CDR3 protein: CASSVSSASGNTIYF
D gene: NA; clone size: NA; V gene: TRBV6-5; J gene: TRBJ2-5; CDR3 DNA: TGTGCGGTCGCTGTCGCGGGACGGGAGACCCAGTACTTC; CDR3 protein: CAVAVAGRETQYF
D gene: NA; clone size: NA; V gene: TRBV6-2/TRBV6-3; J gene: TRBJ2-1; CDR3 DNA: TGTGCCAGCAGTTACTCTCGCGCCGCGAGCTACAATGAGCAGTTCTTC; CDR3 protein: CASSYSRAASYNEQFF
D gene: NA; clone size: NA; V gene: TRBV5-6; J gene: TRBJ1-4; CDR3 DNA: TGTGCCAGTACGGTACAGGGCCATAATGAAAAACTGTTTTTT; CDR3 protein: CASTVQGHNEKLFF
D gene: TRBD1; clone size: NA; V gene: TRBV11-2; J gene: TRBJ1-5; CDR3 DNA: TGTGCCAGCAGCAAGGACAGGAATCAGCCCCAGCATTTT; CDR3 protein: CASSKDRNQPQHF
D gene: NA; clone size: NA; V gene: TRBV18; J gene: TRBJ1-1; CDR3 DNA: TGTGCCAGCTCACGCGCGAACACTGAAGCTTTCTTT; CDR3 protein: CASSRANTEAFF
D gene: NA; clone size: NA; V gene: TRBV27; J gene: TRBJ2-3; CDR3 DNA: TGTGCCAGCAGTTTATACAGGGGAGGTCCAGATACGCAGTATTTT; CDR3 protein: CASSLYRGGPDTQYF
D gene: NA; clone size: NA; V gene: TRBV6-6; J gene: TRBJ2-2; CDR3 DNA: TGTGCCAGCAGTCAAAACCTCGGGTTCACCGGGGAGCTGTTTTTT; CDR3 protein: CASSQNLGFTGELFF
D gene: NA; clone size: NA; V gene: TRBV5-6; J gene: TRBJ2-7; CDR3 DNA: TGTGCCAGCAGCTCCTCTTTGAGGCGAAACTACGAGCAGTACTTC; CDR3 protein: CASSSSLRRNYEQYF
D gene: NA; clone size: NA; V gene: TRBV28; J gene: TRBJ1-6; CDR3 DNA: TGTGCCTGGACCCAAGGGGATTCACCCCTCCACTTT; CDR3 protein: CAWTQGDSPLHF
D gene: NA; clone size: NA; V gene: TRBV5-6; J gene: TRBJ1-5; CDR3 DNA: TGTGCCAGCAGCTTGGGCCTAGATCAGCCCCAGCATTTT; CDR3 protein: CASSLGLDQPQHF
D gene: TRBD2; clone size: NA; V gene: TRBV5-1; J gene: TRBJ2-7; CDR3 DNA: TGCGCCAGCAGCTTGGGGCTAGCGGGAGCTTTTACCCACGAGCAGTACTTC; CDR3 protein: CASSLGLAGAFTHEQYF
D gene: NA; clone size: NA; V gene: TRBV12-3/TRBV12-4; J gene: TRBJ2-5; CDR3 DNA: TGTGCCAGCAGTGGGACATCCAAAGAGACCCAGTACTTC; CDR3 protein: CASSGTSKETQYF
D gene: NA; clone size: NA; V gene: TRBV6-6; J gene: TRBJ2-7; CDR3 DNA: TGTGCCAGCGGGTCAGGGGGAGGCTACGAGCAGTACTTC; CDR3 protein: CASGSGGGYEQYF
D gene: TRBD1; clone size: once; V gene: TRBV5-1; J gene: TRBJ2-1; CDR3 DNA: TGCGCCAGCTCCCCGACAGGGGTGGACAATGAGCAGTTCTTC; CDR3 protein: CASSPTGVDNEQFF
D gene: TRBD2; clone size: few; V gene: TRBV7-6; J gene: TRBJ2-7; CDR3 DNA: TGTGCCAGCAGCCTCTTCCCCGGCCCCGTGGGTGCGGGGGGATACGAGCAGTACTTC; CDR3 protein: CASSLFPGPVGAGGYEQYF
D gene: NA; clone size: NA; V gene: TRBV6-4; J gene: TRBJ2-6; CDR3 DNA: TGTGCCAGCACTCCCTCGGCCGGGGGAAGCTCTGGGGCCAACGTCCTGACTTTC; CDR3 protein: CASTPSAGGSSGANVLTF
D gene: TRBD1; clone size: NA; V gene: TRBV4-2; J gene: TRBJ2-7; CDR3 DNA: TGTGCCAGCAGCCCGGGACAGGGTTTCCACGAGCAGTACTTC; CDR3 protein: CASSPGQGFHEQYF
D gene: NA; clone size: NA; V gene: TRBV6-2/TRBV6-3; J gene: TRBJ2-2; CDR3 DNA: TGTGCCAGCAGCGCCCGACGGGCGAACACCGGGGAGCTGTTTTTT; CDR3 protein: CASSARRANTGELFF
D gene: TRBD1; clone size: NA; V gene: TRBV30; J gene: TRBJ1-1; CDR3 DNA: TGTGCCTGGAGACCACAGGGGACTGAAGCTTTCTTT; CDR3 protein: CAWRPQGTEAFF
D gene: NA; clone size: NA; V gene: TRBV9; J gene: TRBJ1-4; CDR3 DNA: TGTGCCAGCAGCCCACAATCGGGAACTAATGAAAAACTGTTTTTT; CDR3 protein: CASSPQSGTNEKLFF
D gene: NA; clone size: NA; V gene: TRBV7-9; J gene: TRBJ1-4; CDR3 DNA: TGTGCCAGCAGCTCGGGGGTAACTAATGAAAAACTGTTTTTT; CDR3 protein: CASSSGVTNEKLFF
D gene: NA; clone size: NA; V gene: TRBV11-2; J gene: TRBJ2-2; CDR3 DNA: TGTGCCAGCAGCTTAGTCCCCTTGCGGGGCGGGGCGAACACCGGGGAGCTGTTTTTT; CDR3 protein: CASSLVPLRGGANTGELFF